Below, one T cell receptor (beta chain) is given with its context. Here immunoSEQ multiplex PCR was the method, and the copy in TCRdb shows in-frame clones only, minus some. The sample has 150,000 to 200,000 clones; approximately 94% are singletons. The data are from a study of T cell responses to AZD1222 COVID-19 vaccine. The CDR3 spans 16 residues. The junction had 10 bases not matched to a gene; V was cut back by 5 bases and J by 1 base. Per the germline V gene, CDR1 is SGHTA and CDR2 is FQGNSA. This specimen was peripheral blood, taken 28 days after the second AZD1222 dose. The chain combines TRBV7-2 with TRBJ2-5; TRBD1 agrees at 7 bases. This receptor was obtained from an adult who received the AZD1222 COVID-19 vaccine. The DNA of the CDR3 is TGTGCCAGCAGCCGGGACAGCCAAAACATCCAAGAGACCCAGTACTTC. It yields the protein CASSRDSQNIQETQYF.